Below are 20 T cell receptor beta chains sequenced from a single sample in a study of blood T cell repertoires in COVID-19. The table came from immunoSEQ multiplex PCR; TCRdb's copy has only in-frame clones and leaves some out. The table includes about 120,000 clones, about 83% detected once. Sequences were obtained from PBMCs or T cells enriched from blood (not recorded which). The source is a woman aged 30 to 39 who had recovered from COVID-19.

A note on this clone: Other DNA sequences within the sample encode an identical CDR3. The genes are TRBV6-2 or TRBV6-3 and TRBJ2-7; TRBD2 matches 8 bases. The CDR3 length is 15 residues. V lost 4 bases and J lost 2; bases outside the gene matches: 7. The V gene's germline CDR1 is MNHEY and CDR2 SVGEGT. The CDR3 sequence is CASSSGGGGAYEQYF. CDR3 bases: TGTGCCAGCAGTTCCGGGGGGGGAGGCGCCTACGAGCAGTACTTC.

The chain links TRBV12-3 or TRBV12-4 to TRBJ2-1; possibly TRBD2 for D (5 bases). V lost 4 bases, J lost 9 bases, and 13 bases lay in between. CDR3 length: 13 residues. In DNA form, the CDR3 reads TGTGCCAGCAGTTCGCTAGAGGGAAGTGAGCAGTTCTTC. It yields the protein CASSSLEGSEQFF.

V gene TRBV6-5 combines with J gene TRBJ2-7; a possible D gene is TRBD2 (5 bases). Trimming left V 6 bases short and J 11 bases short, with 14 bases between. CDR1 MNHEY and CDR2 SVGAGI come from the germline V gene. This CDR3 spans 11 amino acids. The CDR3 is CASSPGRVEYF. The DNA for the CDR3 is TGTGCCAGCAGCCCCGGGCGGGTTGAGTACTTC.

V is TRBV29-1 and J is TRBJ2-1; D gene unclear. Germline V gene lookup returns CDR1 SQVTM and CDR2 ANQGSEA. CDR3 length: 11 amino acids. Trimming removed 8 bases from V and 10 bases from J, with 15 bases in between. This CDR3 reads CSCPSPREQFF. The CDR3 region has the DNA TGCAGCTGCCCATCGCCGAGGGAGCAGTTCTTC.

The chain carries TRBV19 and TRBJ2-1; D uncertain. V was shortened by 1 base and J by 7 bases, with 5 bases between the two germline ends. There are 12 residues in the CDR3. CDR1 LNHDA and CDR2 SQIVND come from the germline V gene (reference sequence). The CDR3 DNA is TGTGCCAGTAGTATAGGCCGGAATGAGCAGTTCTTC. It specifies CASSIGRNEQFF. The variable domain in full, completed from reference TRBV19 and TRBJ2-1, reads DGGITQSPKYLFRKEGQNVTLSCEQNLNHDAMYWYRQDPGQGLRLIYYSQIVNDFQKGDIAEGYSVSREKKESFPLTVTSAQKNPTAFYLCASSIGRNEQFFGPGTRLTVL.

V usage is TRBV28 and J usage is TRBJ1-1; D unclear. The CDR3 loop spans 11 amino acids. Germline V gene lookup returns CDR1 MDHEN and CDR2 SYDVKM. V shed 4 bases and J shed 5 bases, with 5 bases lying between them. The CDR3 loop reads CASSSPTEAFF. DNA of the CDR3: TGTGCCAGCAGTTCCCCGACTGAAGCTTTCTTT.

The rearrangement uses TRBV24-1 and TRBJ1-2; 7 bases are a match to TRBD1. Losses at the gene ends were 4 bases for V and 4 bases for J; bases not matched to a gene: 5. The germline V gene has CDR1 KGHDR and CDR2 SFDVKD. There are 14 residues in the CDR3. The CDR3 DNA sequence: TGTGCCACCAGTGACCCCGGACAGGTCTATGGCTACACCTTC. This sequence encodes CATSDPGQVYGYTF.

The chain has TRBV19 and TRBJ2-1, with 11 bases identical to TRBD2. Germline V gene data show CDR1 as LNHDA and CDR2 as SQIVND (reference sequence). V lost 0 bases to trimming and J lost 5 bases; unmatched junction nucleotides: 3. The CDR3 contains 16 residues. The CDR3 nucleotides are TGTGCCAGTAGTATAGATCTAGCGGGAGGCCACAATGAGCAGTTCTTC. It translates to CASSIDLAGGHNEQFF.

V and J are TRBV6-5 and TRBJ1-4; the match to TRBD1 covers 7 bases. Germline CDR1 reads MNHEY; CDR2 reads SVGAGI. This CDR3 comprises 15 residues. The junction had 5 bases not matched to a gene; V was cut back by 2 bases and J by 5 bases. The CDR3 here is CASSYGDRTNEKLFF. The CDR3 region has the DNA TGTGCCAGCAGTTACGGGGACAGAACAAATGAAAAACTGTTTTTT.

The rearrangement joins TRBV12-3 or TRBV12-4 to TRBJ2-7, with D hard to call. This CDR3 has 12 amino acids. The V end was cut by 1 base, the J end by 9 bases, with 10 bases between. The DNA of the CDR3 is TGTGCCAGCAGTTTAGATGTGGCGGTGCAGTACTTC. Its translation is CASSLDVAVQYF.

In this sample, this clone turned up once. This rearrangement joins TRBV3-1 (or the pseudogene TRBV3-2) to TRBJ1-6; D remains unclear. V was trimmed by 2 bases and J by 4 bases, leaving 9 bases between them. Per germline, CDR1 LGHDT and CDR2 YNNKEL (reference sequence). The CDR3 sequence is 15 residues long. This CDR3 reads CASSQRQSYNSPLHF. For the CDR3, the DNA is TGTGCCAGCAGCCAACGACAAAGTTATAATTCACCCCTCCACTTT.

Only a few counts were recorded for this clone. Mismatch with germline at one junction end may stem from a read error. The rearrangement uses TRBV6-5 and TRBJ1-1; 8 bases fit TRBD1. Germline lookup yields CDR1 MNHEY and CDR2 SVGAGI. The CDR3 spans 15 residues. The CDR3 coding sequence is TGTGCCAGCAGCCTTACTACAGGGGGGAACGCTGAAGCTTTCTTT. Translating it yields CASSLTTGGNAEAFF.

The chain is built from TRBV5-1 and TRBJ2-7; 7 nucleotides align to TRBD1. The germline V gene has CDR1 SGHRS and CDR2 YFSETQ. This CDR3 has 16 amino acids. With V trimmed by 4 bases and J by 9 bases, 19 bases remained unmatched. The CDR3 region is CASSPNLRGQNLVQYF. For the CDR3, the DNA is TGCGCCAGCAGCCCTAACCTCCGGGGACAGAACCTCGTGCAGTACTTC.

This clone has just a few counts. The chain employs TRBV2 and TRBJ2-5, with 10 bases fitting TRBD2. Germline values: CDR1 SNHLY, CDR2 FYNNEI. After removal of 6 bases from V and 7 bases from J, the junction contained 8 bases not matched to a gene. The CDR3 has 14 amino acids. CDR3 sequence reads: CASRQAGGQGTQYF. Written as DNA, the CDR3 is TGTGCCAGCAGACAAGCGGGAGGGCAGGGGACCCAGTACTTC.

Only one count was recorded for this clone. The chain couples TRBV5-1 to TRBJ2-5, with D possibly being TRBD2 (5 bases). V lost 0 bases to trimming and J lost 5 bases, with 14 bases between them. The germline gives CDR1 SGHRS, CDR2 YFSETQ. CDR3 length: 15 residues. CDR3 sequence (DNA): TGCGCCAGCAGCTTGGCACGGGGTTTGGAGGAGACCCAGTACTTC. Protein sequence: CASSLARGLEETQYF.

This sequence joins TRBV9 and TRBJ1-6, with a possible D match to TRBD1 (5 bases). Germline V gene sequence: CDR1 SGDLS, CDR2 YYNGEE. This CDR3 is 14 amino acids long. V was pared by 2 bases and J by 6 bases, with 9 bases between. The CDR3 nucleotides read TGTGCCAGCAGCGTGGGGCAGGCTAATTCACCCCTCCACTTT. Protein product: CASSVGQANSPLHF.

The chain combines TRBV16 with TRBJ2-7; perhaps TRBD1 as D (6 bases). CDR3 length equals 13 residues. The V gene's germline CDR1 is KGHSY and CDR2 FQNENV. V was trimmed by 4 bases and J by 3 bases, leaving 10 bases between them. The CDR3 sequence: CASSLDSIYEQYF. The CDR3 DNA sequence: TGTGCCAGCAGCCTGGACAGTATCTACGAGCAGTACTTC.

This chain links TRBV7-8 with TRBJ1-2; possibly TRBD1 for D (6 bases). Germline loops: CDR1 SGHVS, CDR2 FQNEAQ. Trimming removed 4 bases from V and 0 bases from J, with 15 bases in between. The CDR3 loop spans 16 amino acids. CDR3 bases: TGTGCCAGCAGCTCCCGGGACACCGACGCTAACTATGGCTACACCTTC. It translates to CASSSRDTDANYGYTF.

The chain uses TRBV12-3 or TRBV12-4 and TRBJ1-5, with D tentatively TRBD1 (5 bases). The CDR3 sequence is 13 residues long. V dropped 2 bases and J dropped 6 bases, with 8 bases sitting between them. CDR3 sequence reads: CASSLQGLQPQHF. CDR3 nucleotide sequence: TGTGCCAGCAGTTTACAGGGCCTTCAGCCCCAGCATTTT.

The chain carries TRBV19 and TRBJ1-2; D remains unclear. The CDR3 is made up of 13 amino acids. The germline V gene encodes CDR1 LNHDA and CDR2 SQIVND (reference sequence). Trimming pared 4 bases from V and 4 bases from J, leaving 10 bases between. The CDR3 protein is CASSSSLGYGYTF. The CDR3 nucleotides are TGTGCCAGTAGTAGTTCACTAGGCTATGGCTACACCTTC. Full variable domain (rest looked up from reference TRBV19 and TRBJ1-2): DGGITQSPKYLFRKEGQNVTLSCEQNLNHDAMYWYRQDPGQGLRLIYYSQIVNDFQKGDIAEGYSVSREKKESFPLTVTSAQKNPTAFYLCASSSSLGYGYTFGSGTRLTVV.